This T cell receptor (beta chain) is drawn from a study of blood T cell repertoires in COVID-19 (TCRdb year 2020). Regarding the research as a whole: Samples covering the acute and convalescent phases of COVID-19 were provided by collaborators in the United States, Italy and Spain. Deeply sampled blood TCRbeta repertoires from subjects exposed to, actively infected with, or recovered from COVID-19 were included in the dataset. A de-identified subject ID, COVID-19 status, age in years and sex were almost always included in the sample metadata. Where HLA class I and class II types were available, the types were taken from metadata supplied by the sample provider, not from assay-based typing. The prospective study material was composed of cDNA or gDNA derived from T cells, B-cell-depleted T cells, or PBMCs. The repertoires were released in a freely available public database intended as a resource for research on the immune response to SARS-CoV-2. Samples were obtained from the ongoing ImmuneRACE study (first 160 participants) and from about 1,300 subjects provided by 6 global collaborators.

TCRbeta CDR3 regions were amplified from genomic DNA using the immunoSEQ Assay, a bias-controlled multiplex PCR. In the original analysis: Within the assay, amplification of reference gene primers was used to estimate how many nucleated cells each sample contained. Sequence reads were collapsed and filtered to measure the absolute abundance of every unique TCRbeta CDR3 rearrangement. For each sample, productive Simpson clonality was calculated as the square root of Simpson's diversity index across productive rearrangements. TCRdb stores this immuneACCESS table with in-frame sequences only. Part of the clones is absent; in the studies checked, under half of the shortfall reflects unresolved V genes, and no reason is known for the rest. V, J and clone size are taken as reported in that table, and D and trimming were inferred from the DNA itself. The sample contains about 130,000 clones, roughly 84% of them found a single time. The ten largest clones represent approximately 12% of the sample.

Study-wide conclusions, independent of this receptor: How much clinical and demographic metadata was included differed by source and by participant, and the metadata was provided uncurated.

With regard to this clone: Its antigen is still unknown. Qualities for individual bases were not recorded, and no much larger clone is one base off.

Another Seattle source contributed samples from volunteer blood donors who had recovered from COVID-19. Whole blood was collected in K2EDTA tubes by collaborating institutions according to the institutions' own protocols. For TCRbeta analysis, collaborators shipped samples as frozen whole blood, isolated PBMCs, or DNA extracted from either of those sample types. The CDR3 goes from the cysteine to the phenylalanine over 14 residues. The read is trimmed to its CDR3 DNA, 42 bases read in frame from base 1. V was cut back by 0 bases and J by 0 bases, leaving a gap of 6 bases between them. According to the germline V gene, CDR1 reads SGHRS and CDR2 reads YFSETQ.

The source is a woman aged 25-40 years who had recovered from COVID-19. The rearrangement joined TRBV5-1 to TRBJ1-2, with the D gene not confidently named. The sequenced material came from peripheral blood. CDR3 reads: CASSLAEANYGYTF. The base sequence is TGCGCCAGCAGCTTGGCCGAGGCTAACTATGGCTACACCTTC.